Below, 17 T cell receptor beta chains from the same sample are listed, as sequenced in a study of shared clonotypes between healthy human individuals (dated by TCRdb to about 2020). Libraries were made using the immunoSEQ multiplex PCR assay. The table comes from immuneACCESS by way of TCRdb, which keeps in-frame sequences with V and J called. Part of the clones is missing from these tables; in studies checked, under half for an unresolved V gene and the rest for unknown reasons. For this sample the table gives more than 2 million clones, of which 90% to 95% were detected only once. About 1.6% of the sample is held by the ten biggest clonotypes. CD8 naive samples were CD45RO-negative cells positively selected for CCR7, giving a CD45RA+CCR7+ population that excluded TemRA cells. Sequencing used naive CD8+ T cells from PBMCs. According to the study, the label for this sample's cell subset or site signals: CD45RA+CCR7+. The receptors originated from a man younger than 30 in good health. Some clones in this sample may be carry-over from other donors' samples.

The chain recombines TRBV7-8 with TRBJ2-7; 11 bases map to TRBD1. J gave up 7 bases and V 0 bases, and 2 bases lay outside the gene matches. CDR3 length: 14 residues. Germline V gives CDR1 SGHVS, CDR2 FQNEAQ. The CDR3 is CASSLAGQGGEQYF. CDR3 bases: TGTGCCAGCAGCTTAGCGGGACAGGGGGGGGAGCAGTACTTC.

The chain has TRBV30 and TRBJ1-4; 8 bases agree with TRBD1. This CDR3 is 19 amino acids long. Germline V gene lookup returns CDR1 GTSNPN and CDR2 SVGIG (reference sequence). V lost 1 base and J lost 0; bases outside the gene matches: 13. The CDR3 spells CAWSDRTGITFATNEKLFF. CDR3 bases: TGTGCCTGGAGTGACAGGACAGGGATTACTTTTGCAACTAATGAAAAACTGTTTTTT.

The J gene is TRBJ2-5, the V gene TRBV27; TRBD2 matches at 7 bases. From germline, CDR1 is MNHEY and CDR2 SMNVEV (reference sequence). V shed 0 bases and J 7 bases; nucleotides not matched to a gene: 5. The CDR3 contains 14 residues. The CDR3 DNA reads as TGTGCCAGCAGTTTATCGAGGTCTAGCGGGACCCAGTACTTC. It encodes CASSLSRSSGTQYF.

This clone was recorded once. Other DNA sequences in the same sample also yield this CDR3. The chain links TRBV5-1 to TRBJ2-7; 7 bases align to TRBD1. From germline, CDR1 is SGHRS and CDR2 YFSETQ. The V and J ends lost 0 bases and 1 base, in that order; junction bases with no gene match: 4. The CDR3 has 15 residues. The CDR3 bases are TGCGCCAGCAGCTTGGGGACAGGCCTGTCCTACGAGCAGTACTTC. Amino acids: CASSLGTGLSYEQYF.

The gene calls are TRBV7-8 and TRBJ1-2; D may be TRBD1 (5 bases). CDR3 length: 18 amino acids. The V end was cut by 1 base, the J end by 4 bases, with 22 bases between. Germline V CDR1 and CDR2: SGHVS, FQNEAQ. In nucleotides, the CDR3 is TGTGCCAGCAGCTTAGTTCTGGTGGGGCCAAACGAGGTCTATGGCTACACCTTC. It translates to CASSLVLVGPNEVYGYTF.

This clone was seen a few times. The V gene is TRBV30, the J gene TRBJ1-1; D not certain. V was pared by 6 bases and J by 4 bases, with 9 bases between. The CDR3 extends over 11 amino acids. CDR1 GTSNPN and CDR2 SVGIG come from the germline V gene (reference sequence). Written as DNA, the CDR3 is TGTGCCTGTTTTGCTCCCACTGAAGCTTTCTTT. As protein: CACFAPTEAFF. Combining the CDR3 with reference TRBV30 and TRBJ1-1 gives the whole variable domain SQTIHQWPATLVQPVGSPLSLECTVEGTSNPNLYWYRQAAGRGLQLLFYSVGIGQISSEVPQNLSASRPQDRQFILSSKKLLLSDSGFYLCACFAPTEAFFGQGTRLTVV.

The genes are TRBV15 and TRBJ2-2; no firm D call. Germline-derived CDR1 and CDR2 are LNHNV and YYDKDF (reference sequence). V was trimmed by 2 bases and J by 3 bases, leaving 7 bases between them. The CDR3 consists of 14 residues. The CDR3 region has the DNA TGTGCCACCAGCAGATCTACGGACACCGGGGAGCTGTTTTTT. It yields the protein CATSRSTDTGELFF.

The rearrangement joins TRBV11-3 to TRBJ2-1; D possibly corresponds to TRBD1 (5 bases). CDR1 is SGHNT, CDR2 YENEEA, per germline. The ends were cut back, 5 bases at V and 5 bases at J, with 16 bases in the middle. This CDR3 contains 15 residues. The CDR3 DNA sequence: TGTGCCAGCAGCCCGCGCTTGCTAGGGGACAATGAGCAGTTCTTC. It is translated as CASSPRLLGDNEQFF.

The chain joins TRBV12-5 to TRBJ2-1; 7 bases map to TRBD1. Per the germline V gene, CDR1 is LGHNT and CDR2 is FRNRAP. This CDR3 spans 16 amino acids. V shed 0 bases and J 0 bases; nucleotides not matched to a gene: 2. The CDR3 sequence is CASGLVQGSSYNEQFF. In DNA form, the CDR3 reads TGTGCTAGTGGTTTGGTACAGGGGTCCTCCTACAATGAGCAGTTCTTC.

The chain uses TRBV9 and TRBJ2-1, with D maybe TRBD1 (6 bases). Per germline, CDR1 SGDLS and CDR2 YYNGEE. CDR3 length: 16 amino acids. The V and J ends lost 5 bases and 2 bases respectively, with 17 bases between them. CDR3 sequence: CASSTQGSGAYNEQFF. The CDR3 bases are TGTGCCAGCAGTACCCAGGGGTCTGGAGCCTACAATGAGCAGTTCTTC.

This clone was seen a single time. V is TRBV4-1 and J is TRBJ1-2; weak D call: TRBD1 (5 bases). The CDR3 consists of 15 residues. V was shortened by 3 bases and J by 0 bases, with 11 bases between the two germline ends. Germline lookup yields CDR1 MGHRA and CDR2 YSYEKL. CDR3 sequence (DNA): TGCGCCAGCAGCCAGGGACTGATTGCTAACTATGGCTACACCTTC. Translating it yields CASSQGLIANYGYTF.

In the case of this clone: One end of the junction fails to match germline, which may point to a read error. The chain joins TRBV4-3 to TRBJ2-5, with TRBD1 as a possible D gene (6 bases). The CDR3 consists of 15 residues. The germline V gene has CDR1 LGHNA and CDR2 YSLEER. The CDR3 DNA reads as TGCGCCAGCAGCCAAGGGACAGCGGCCCAAGAGGCCCAGTACTTC. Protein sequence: CASSQGTAAQEAQYF.

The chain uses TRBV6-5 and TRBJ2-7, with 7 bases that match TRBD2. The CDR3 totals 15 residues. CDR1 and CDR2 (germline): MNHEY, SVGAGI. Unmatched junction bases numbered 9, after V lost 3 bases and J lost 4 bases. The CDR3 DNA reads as TGTGCCAGCAGTTATGTTGCGGGAGACCTTTACGAGCAGTACTTC. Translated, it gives CASSYVAGDLYEQYF.

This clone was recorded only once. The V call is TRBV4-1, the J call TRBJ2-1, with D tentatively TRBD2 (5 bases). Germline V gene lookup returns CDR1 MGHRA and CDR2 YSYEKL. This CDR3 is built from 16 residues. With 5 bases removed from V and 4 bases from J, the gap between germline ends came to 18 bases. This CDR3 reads CASSWEPPGGYNEQFF. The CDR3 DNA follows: TGCGCCAGCAGCTGGGAGCCCCCGGGCGGGTACAATGAGCAGTTCTTC.

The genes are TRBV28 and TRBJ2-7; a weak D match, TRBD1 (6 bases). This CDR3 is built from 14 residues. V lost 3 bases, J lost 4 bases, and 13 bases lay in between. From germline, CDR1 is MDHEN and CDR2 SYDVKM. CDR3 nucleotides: TGTGCCAGCAGTTTGTTAGGGGGATGGTACGAGCAGTACTTC. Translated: CASSLLGGWYEQYF.

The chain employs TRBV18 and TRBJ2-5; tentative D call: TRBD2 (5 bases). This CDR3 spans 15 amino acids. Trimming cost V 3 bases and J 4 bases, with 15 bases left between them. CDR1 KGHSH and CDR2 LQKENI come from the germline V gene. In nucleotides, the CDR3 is TGTGCCAGCTCACCTTCGGGGATCGTTGGAGAGACCCAGTACTTC. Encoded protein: CASSPSGIVGETQYF.

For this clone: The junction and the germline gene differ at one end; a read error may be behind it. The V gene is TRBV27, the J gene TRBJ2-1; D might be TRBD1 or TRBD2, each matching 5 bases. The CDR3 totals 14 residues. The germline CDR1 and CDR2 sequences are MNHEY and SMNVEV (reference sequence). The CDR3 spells CACSPRGNYNEQFF. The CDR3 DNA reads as TGTGCCTGCAGCCCCCGGGGCAACTACAATGAGCAGTTCTTC.